Presented here are 8 T cell receptor beta chains from one specimen sequenced in a study of CD8 T cells in Susac syndrome. It was with random hexamers that roughly 0.45 to 1 ug RNA was reverse transcribed. In TCRdb, the immunoSEQ multiplex PCR reads were re-called with MiXCR into one record per CDR3 protein. The sample lists some 260,000 distinct CDR3 sequences; just under 95% were seen once. The sample comprised CD4+ T cells from PBMCs. The receptor set was obtained from a human donor with multiple sclerosis.

This clonotype was found once. The chain has TRBV30 and TRBJ1-3; D ambiguous. In germline, CDR1 is GTSNPN, CDR2 SVGIG (reference sequence). The CDR3 covers 13 residues. V was cut by 0 bases and J by 8 bases, with 11 bases left in between. Written as DNA, the CDR3 is TGTGCCTGGAGTGTAGCCCTCTTGGACACCATATATTTT. It yields the protein CAWSVALLDTIYF.

The chain recombines TRBV25-1 with TRBJ2-5; 12 bases agree with TRBD2. The CDR3 extends over 13 amino acids. The germline V gene has CDR1 MGHDK and CDR2 SYGVNS. The junction had 7 bases not matched to a gene; V was cut back by 8 bases and J by 9 bases. CDR3 in DNA: TGTGCCAGCCGTACGACTAGCGGGGGTTCCCAGTACTTC. Translated: CASRTTSGGSQYF.

The J gene is TRBJ2-1, the V gene TRBV12-3 or TRBV12-4, with 10 bases lining up with TRBD1. The length of the CDR3 is 15 residues. With V trimmed by 3 bases and J by 7 bases, 6 bases remained unmatched. Written as DNA, the CDR3 is TGTGCCAGCAGTTTGGGGACAGGGGATATGAATGAGCAGTTCTTC. Protein product: CASSLGTGDMNEQFF.

The rearrangement uses TRBV28 and TRBJ1-5; D is unclear. The CDR3 is made up of 13 amino acids. Trimming cost V 5 bases and J 7 bases, with 12 bases left between them. Germline V gene sequence: CDR1 MDHEN, CDR2 SYDVKM. The CDR3 DNA sequence: TGTGCCAGCAGTGTGGGGTTGGCGCAGCCCCAGCATTTT. This gives the protein CASSVGLAQPQHF.

The chain is built from TRBV28 and TRBJ1-4; D ambiguous. Germline lookup yields CDR1 MDHEN and CDR2 SYDVKM. The V gene lost 6 bases and the J gene lost 0 bases, with 14 bases spanning the gap. The CDR3 has 16 amino acids. The CDR3 loop reads CASSPIWPSTNEKLFF. For the CDR3, the DNA is TGTGCCAGCAGCCCGATTTGGCCCTCAACTAATGAAAAACTGTTTTTT.

The chain employs TRBV20-1 and TRBJ1-2; tentative D call: TRBD1 (5 bases). From germline, CDR1 is DFQATT and CDR2 SNEGSKA (reference sequence). V was cut by 0 bases and J by 8 bases, with 10 bases left in between. The CDR3 runs 12 residues. CDR3 DNA sequence: TGCAGTGCTAGAGAAGACAGTCGGGGCTACACCTTC. Amino acid sequence: CSAREDSRGYTF.

The chain carries TRBV18 and TRBJ1-2, with D perhaps TRBD1 (5 bases). Germline CDR1 KGHSH, CDR2 LQKENI. V was cut by 0 bases and J by 3 bases, with 14 bases left in between. The CDR3 totals 16 residues. CDR3 loop: CASSPPHGGSHYGYTF. The CDR3 nucleotides are TGTGCCAGCTCACCACCGCACGGGGGGAGCCACTATGGCTACACCTTC. Full variable domain (rest looked up from reference TRBV18 and TRBJ1-2): NAGVMQNPRHLVRRRGQEARLRCSPMKGHSHVYWYRQLPEEGLKFMVYLQKENIIDESGMPKERFSAEFPKEGPSILRIQQVVRGDSAAYFCASSPPHGGSHYGYTFGSGTRLTVV.

The V call is TRBV3-1, the J call TRBJ2-3; 7 bases fit TRBD2. This CDR3 comprises 15 residues. After removal of 6 bases from V and 2 bases from J, the junction contained 8 bases not matched to a gene. The V gene's germline CDR1 is LGHDT and CDR2 YNNKEL (reference sequence). CDR3 DNA: TGTGCCAGCAGTCGTCAGCGGGGCCACACAGATACGCAGTATTTT. The encoded protein is CASSRQRGHTDTQYF.